This is a list of T cell receptor beta chains from one sample in a study of shared clonotypes between healthy human individuals. Libraries were prepared by immunoSEQ multiplex PCR; TCRdb keeps only in-frame clonotypes and omits some of them. The profile shows some 2 million clones, over 85% of them singletons. The sample taken for sequencing was naive CD8+ T cells sorted from blood. The receptors come from a man aged 18 to 35 in good health. The CDR3 runs from the conserved cysteine through the conserved F or W. D genes are given only for firm matches. A row's size may be missing; if present it is once, few, many or a size class.

CDR3aa | CDR3nt | v_gene | abundance | j_gene | d_gene
CASSLRDEDTQYF | TGTGCCAGCAGCTTACGGGACGAAGATACGCAGTATTTT | TRBV7-3 | once | TRBJ2-3 | NA
CASSHDLPSYGYTF | TGTGCCAGCAGCCACGATCTACCTTCTTATGGCTACACCTTC | TRBV11-2 | NA | TRBJ1-2 | NA
CASSQGPQRGLTDTQYF | TGCGCCAGCAGCCAAGGTCCCCAGCGGGGTCTCACAGATACGCAGTATTTT | TRBV4-1 | NA | TRBJ2-3 | TRBD2
CASSKVTGARYGYTF | TGTGCCAGCAGCAAAGTGACAGGGGCGCGCTATGGCTACACCTTC | TRBV21-1 | NA | TRBJ1-2 | NA
CASSPTETGGRNTGELFF | TGTGCCAGCAGCCCCACCGAGACAGGGGGGCGGAACACCGGGGAGCTGTTTTTT | TRBV5-4 | NA | TRBJ2-2 | TRBD1
CASSLETAMSETQYF | TGTGCCAGCAGCTTGGAAACAGCAATGTCGGAGACCCAGTACTTC | TRBV5-6 | NA | TRBJ2-5 | NA
CASSPTGEWEKLFF | TGTGCCAGCAGCCCGACAGGGGAGTGGGAAAAACTGTTTTTT | TRBV28 | NA | TRBJ1-4 | TRBD1
CASSSQGDRGRPTGELFF | TGCGCCAGCAGCTCACAAGGGGATAGGGGGCGTCCCACCGGGGAGCTGTTTTTT | TRBV5-1 | NA | TRBJ2-2 | TRBD1
CASSFRDSNYGYTF | TGCGCCAGCAGCTTCAGGGATTCGAACTATGGCTACACCTTC | TRBV5-1 | NA | TRBJ1-2 | NA
CASSSGLPRETQYF | TGTGCCAGCAGCTCGGGACTACCTCGGGAGACCCAGTACTTC | TRBV7-8 | NA | TRBJ2-5 | TRBD2
CASSMPMDRENEQFF | TGTGCCAGTAGTATGCCGATGGACAGGGAGAATGAGCAGTTCTTC | TRBV19 | NA | TRBJ2-1 | TRBD1
CASSGIGVYNTIYF | TGTGCCAGCAGTGGAATAGGGGTGTACAACACCATATATTTT | TRBV2 | NA | TRBJ1-3 | NA
CASSQSREGRETQYF | TGCGCCAGCAGTCAATCCCGGGAGGGCCGCGAGACCCAGTACTTC | TRBV23-1 | NA | TRBJ2-5 | TRBD2
CASSLDRGRNEQFF | TGCGCCAGCAGCCTAGACAGGGGGCGAAATGAGCAGTTCTTC | TRBV23-1 | NA | TRBJ2-1 | TRBD1
CASSEPARVTEQYF | TGTGCCAGCAGTGAACCGGCCAGGGTGACCGAGCAGTACTTC | TRBV6-1 | NA | TRBJ2-7 | NA
CAIKGATGGNTIYF | TGTGCCATCAAAGGGGCCACGGGGGGAAACACCATATATTTT | TRBV10-3 | once | TRBJ1-3 | NA
CASSPTGTGGAAGYTF | TGTGCCAGCAGCCCTACAGGGACAGGGGGGGCGGCTGGCTACACCTTC | TRBV7-2 | NA | TRBJ1-2 | TRBD1
CASSLTPREQYF | TGTGCCAGCAGCTTAACGCCTAGGGAGCAGTACTTC | TRBV7-9 | NA | TRBJ2-7 | NA
CASGTGGETQYF | TGTGCCAGCGGGACAGGGGGAGAGACCCAGTACTTC | TRBV5-4 | few | TRBJ2-5 | TRBD1
CASSQDEGPAGELFF | TGCGCCAGCAGCCAAGATGAGGGTCCGGCCGGGGAGCTGTTTTTT | TRBV4-3 | NA | TRBJ2-2 | NA
CASSPAAGQFFPEAFF | TGTGCCAGCAGTCCCGCGGCCGGACAGTTTTTTCCTGAAGCTTTCTTT | TRBV27 | NA | TRBJ1-1 | NA
CAISESREGGVKETQYF | TGTGCCATCAGTGAGTCCCGCGAGGGAGGGGTGAAAGAGACCCAGTACTTC | TRBV10-3 | NA | TRBJ2-5 | TRBD2
CASSEWSAELFF | TGTGCCAGCAGTGAATGGTCGGCGGAACTGTTTTTT | TRBV2 | NA | TRBJ1-4 | NA
CSAEYGTGNGYTF | TGCAGCGCTGAGTATGGGACAGGGAATGGCTACACCTTC | TRBV29-1 | NA | TRBJ1-2 | TRBD1
CASSLTYPTSGRGNEQFF | TGTGCCAGTAGTCTTACATACCCGACTAGCGGGAGAGGGAATGAGCAGTTCTTC | TRBV19 | NA | TRBJ2-1 | TRBD2
CASKGAGYNEQFF | TGTGCCAGCAAGGGGGCGGGCTACAATGAGCAGTTCTTC | TRBV5-4 | NA | TRBJ2-1 | TRBD1
CASGIWEEAFF | TGTGCCAGCGGGATTTGGGAGGAAGCTTTCTTT | TRBV25-1 | NA | TRBJ1-1 | NA
CSVDQGVAGGSSSYNEQFF | TGCAGCGTTGACCAGGGGGTAGCGGGAGGCTCTAGCTCCTACAATGAGCAGTTCTTC | TRBV29-1 | NA | TRBJ2-1 | TRBD2
CASATAGGHPQHF | TGCGCCAGCGCTACAGCAGGGGGCCACCCCCAGCATTTT | TRBV5-1 | once | TRBJ1-5 | TRBD1
CASSLSADEQFF | TGTGCCAGCAGTCTTTCGGCAGATGAGCAGTTCTTC | TRBV2 | NA | TRBJ2-1 | NA
CASSVASQGAFGNTIYF | TGTGCCAGCAGCGTAGCGTCCCAGGGGGCTTTTGGAAACACCATATATTTT | TRBV9 | NA | TRBJ1-3 | TRBD1
CASSQGTGGRSIYF | TGCGCCAGCAGCCAAGGGACAGGGGGCCGATCCATATATTTT | TRBV4-1 | NA | TRBJ1-3 | TRBD1
CARDLAGGGEQYF | TGTGCCAGAGACCTAGCGGGAGGAGGTGAGCAGTACTTC | TRBV2 | NA | TRBJ2-7 | TRBD2
CSVVTGSYNEQFF | TGCAGCGTTGTGACAGGGTCCTACAATGAGCAGTTCTTC | TRBV29-1 | NA | TRBJ2-1 | TRBD1
CASSPSPGQGIYGYTF | TGTGCCAGCAGCCCCTCCCCGGGACAGGGGATCTATGGCTACACCTTC | TRBV6-6 | once | TRBJ1-2 | TRBD1
CASSLTDPEDEQFF | TGTGCCAGCAGTCTAACGGACCCCGAAGATGAGCAGTTCTTC | TRBV6-6 | NA | TRBJ2-1 | NA
CASSSFGLAGTDTQYF | TGTGCCAGCAGCTCTTTTGGACTAGCGGGCACAGATACGCAGTATTTT | TRBV5-6 | NA | TRBJ2-3 | TRBD2
CASSPVAGFNEQFF | TGTGCCAGCTCACCGGTAGCGGGATTCAATGAGCAGTTCTTC | TRBV18 | NA | TRBJ2-1 | TRBD2
CASQTGEGYEQYF | TGCGCCAGCCAGACAGGGGAAGGCTACGAGCAGTACTTC | TRBV5-1 | once | TRBJ2-7 | TRBD1
CASSLTYEQYF | TGTGCCAGCAGCCTGACCTACGAGCAGTACTTC | TRBV9 | NA | TRBJ2-7 | NA
CATSTIQGTYGYTF | TGTGCCACCAGCACCATACAGGGAACCTATGGCTACACCTTC | TRBV15 | NA | TRBJ1-2 | NA
CASSRLGQQETQYF | TGCGCCAGCAGCCGCCTTGGCCAACAAGAGACCCAGTACTTC | TRBV5-1 | NA | TRBJ2-5 | NA
CASSPGTGAYEQYF | TGTGCCAGCAGCCCCGGGACAGGGGCCTACGAGCAGTACTTC | TRBV4-2 | NA | TRBJ2-7 | TRBD1
CASSLTGTSPDTQYF | TGCGCCAGCAGCTTGACCGGGACTAGCCCAGATACGCAGTATTTT | TRBV5-1 | NA | TRBJ2-3 | TRBD2
CASSSREAAPLHF | TGTGCCAGTAGTTCCCGGGAGGCGGCACCCCTCCACTTT | TRBV19 | few | TRBJ1-6 | NA
CASSQDLDRVGPNTDTQYF | TGCGCCAGCAGCCAAGATCTGGACAGGGTAGGCCCCAACACAGATACGCAGTATTTT | TRBV4-3 | NA | TRBJ2-3 | TRBD1
CASSPGQGNYNEQFF | TGTGCCAGCAGTCCGGGACAGGGGAACTACAATGAGCAGTTCTTC | TRBV27 | once | TRBJ2-1 | TRBD1
CASSLDPESPLHF | TGTGCCAGCAGCTTAGATCCTGAATCACCCCTCCACTTT | TRBV11-3 | NA | TRBJ1-6 | NA
CASSLAGSPNEKLFF | TGTGCCAGCAGTTTAGCCGGCAGTCCTAATGAAAAACTGTTTTTT | TRBV27 | NA | TRBJ1-4 | NA
CASSEFRDRGSGYTF | TGTGCCAGCAGTGAATTTCGGGACAGGGGCAGTGGCTACACCTTC | TRBV25-1 | NA | TRBJ1-2 | TRBD1